These T cell receptor beta chains were read from a single sample in a study of response to subunit inactivated influenza vaccine. TCRdb reprocessed the RT-PCR reads with MiXCR, giving one entry per CDR3 protein. The table records fewer than 800,000 distinct CDR3 sequences, around 14% of them present only once. The sample here was PBMCs from blood, taken 11 to 12 days after vaccination. These receptors came from a man aged 50-59 years who received an inactivated influenza vaccine. The conserved cysteine and the conserved F or W are not part of the CDR3 here.

v_call	j_call	cdr3_aa
TRBV27	TRBJ2-7	ASSLKRVYTYEQY
TRBV7-9	TRBJ2-1	ASSLDIAGDDDEQF
TRBV10-3	TRBJ2-2	AISEGGGILGTGELF
TRBV7-9	TRBJ1-4	ASSLGTGNEKLF
TRBV5-1	TRBJ1-2	ASSLANPQTYGYT
TRBV7-2	TRBJ2-3	ASSSLPGLHTDTQY
TRBV5-1	TRBJ2-2	ASSITVNTGELF
TRBV5-1	TRBJ1-4	ASSGQGSANEKLF
TRBV20-1	TRBJ2-5	SAREAREVQETQY
TRBV6-2/TRBV6-3	TRBJ2-1	ASNDRVGEQF
TRBV12-3/TRBV12-4	TRBJ2-3	ASSLSGTDTQY
TRBV3-1	TRBJ1-2	ASSPPGLTYGYT
TRBV7-2	TRBJ2-1	ASSLWTDNEQF
TRBV4-2	TRBJ2-3	ASSQDVTGTDTQY
TRBV2	TRBJ2-2	ASSEAGGVGELF
TRBV29-1	TRBJ2-1	SVTRALGSYNEQF
TRBV12-3/TRBV12-4	TRBJ2-2	ASSPPGRGAAGELF
TRBV21-1	TRBJ2-3	ASSQTAASEDTQY
TRBV28	TRBJ1-2	ASSLLGGGYT
TRBV28	TRBJ2-4	ASRPGVAKNIQY
TRBV20-1	TRBJ2-5	SARVYHVRETQY
TRBV7-9	TRBJ2-3	VSSLAGTRAGADTQY
TRBV29-1	TRBJ2-3	SFKTQRGQEY
TRBV5-1	TRBJ2-5	ASSLHGNQETQS
TRBV12-3/TRBV12-4	TRBJ2-5	ASSWDRGIQETQY
TRBV7-9	TRBJ1-6	ASSPLSNSPLH
TRBV6-1	TRBJ1-1	ASSEGQGATEAF
TRBV5-1	TRBJ2-7	ASSLAQLAGGYYEQY
TRBV7-9	TRBJ2-1	ASSLGGTHNNEQF
TRBV5-1	TRBJ1-5	ASSLDQGASQPQH
TRBV30	TRBJ1-5	AWSVPGGSQPQH
TRBV7-2	TRBJ2-2	ASSLRLAGVITGELF
TRBV24-1	TRBJ1-2	ATSDFDGVGGYT
TRBV5-6	TRBJ2-1	ASSRVASIHNEQF
TRBV28	TRBJ2-3	ASSASGPVDTQY
TRBV20-1	TRBJ2-2	SARGSNTGELF
TRBV7-2	TRBJ2-3	ASSQGILMGTDTQY
TRBV6-2/TRBV6-3	TRBJ2-1	ASNRRAPGNEQF
TRBV5-1	TRBJ1-5	ASSTGTGGNNQPQH
TRBV30	TRBJ2-3	AWSPGLAATDTQY
TRBV5-4	TRBJ2-3	ASSPAGGLLYTDTQY
TRBV12-3/TRBV12-4	TRBJ1-2	ASTERRYGYT
TRBV29-1	TRBJ2-2	SVYFTSGPGELF
TRBV13	TRBJ2-5	ASSLVNPFDRQETQY
TRBV7-9	TRBJ2-1	ASSLVRIAGGGAEQF
TRBV9	TRBJ2-1	ASSVGTSGGNSNEQF
TRBV20-1	TRBJ2-3	SAPTSGRARRLGDTQY
TRBV7-8	TRBJ1-2	ASSSRLAGRDYGYT
TRBV6-5	TRBJ2-3	ASSYSRDRERNTDTQY
TRBV4-3	TRBJ2-1	ASSQEWTSYEQF
TRBV5-1	TRBJ2-7	ASSFGGRGHEQY
TRBV20-1	TRBJ2-3	SAPRLAGADTQY
TRBV4-1	TRBJ2-7	ASSQFGTGPYEQY